This TCR beta chain appears in the sequencing data of a study of cytomegalovirus exposure and HLA in healthy donors. Profiled with immunoSEQ multiplex PCR; TCRdb holds only in-frame clones, not every one. The sample contains under 250,000 clones, over 75% of which appear only once. This TCR was sampled from a woman aged 18-30 years in good health and CMV-seropositive. Sequencing was performed on PBMCs.

This chain's CDR3 is CALTHSSGANVLTF. In DNA form, the CDR3 reads TGTGCCTTAACACACAGCTCTGGGGCCAACGTCCTGACTTTC. The chain links TRBV30 to TRBJ2-6; D not certain. Germline V gene sequence: CDR1 GTSNPN, CDR2 SVGIG (reference sequence). This CDR3 is built from 14 residues. The germline V and J ends were trimmed by 7 bases and 0 bases, with 10 bases remaining between them. Filled out from reference TRBV30 and TRBJ2-6, the complete variable domain reads SQTIHQWPATLVQPVGSPLSLECTVEGTSNPNLYWYRQAAGRGLQLLFYSVGIGQISSEVPQNLSASRPQDRQFILSSKKLLLSDSGFYLCALTHSSGANVLTFGAGSRLTVL.